The present entry profiles one T cell receptor (beta chain) with its context. The record originates from a study of shared clonotypes between healthy human individuals. Trimming stripped 0 bases from V and 6 bases from J, with 10 bases between. The CDR3 length is 14 residues. Germline V gene lookup returns CDR1 SGHNT and CDR2 YYREEE (reference sequence). Only in-frame clones appear in the TCRdb table, and some are missing; sequencing was by immunoSEQ multiplex PCR. The table has about 2.3 million clones, about 90% seen once. The TCR comes from a man younger than 35 in good health. Some clones in this sample may be carry-over from other donors' samples. The rearrangement joins TRBV5-4 to TRBJ1-5; D unresolved. Material for sequencing was naive CD4+ T cells from PBMCs. Subset of the sample: CD45RA+ positively selected. The CDR3 reads CASSLDGSGQPQHF. The CDR3 DNA sequence: TGTGCCAGCAGCTTGGACGGGAGCGGTCAGCCCCAGCATTTT.